This is a list of T cell receptor beta chains from one sample in a study of blood T cell repertoires in COVID-19. TCRdb keeps only in-frame clones here, not all; method: immunoSEQ multiplex PCR. This table has around 300,000 clones, 75% to 85% appearing once. Sequencing used peripheral blood. The receptors derive from a human donor in a cohort sampled during active COVID-19. Both conserved end residues are part of each CDR3. Fields, in order: J gene, D gene, clone size, V gene, CDR3 DNA, CDR3 protein. The D gene is left open where the match is weak. Clone size, where shown, is once, few, many, or a class for clones that have expanded.

TRBJ1-5 - - TRBV30 TGTGCCTGGAGTGTTTTTGTCGGGCAGCCCCAGCATTTT CAWSVFVGQPQHF
TRBJ2-2 - once TRBV14 TGTGCCAGCAGCCCATGGAGCTGGGGGCCCGGGGAGCTGTTTTTT CASSPWSWGPGELFF
TRBJ2-7 TRBD2 - TRBV6-5 TGTGCCAGCAGTTACCTAGCGGGAGCCGAGCAGTACTTC CASSYLAGAEQYF
TRBJ1-2 - - TRBV7-2 TGTGCCAGCAGCTTAGGTCCCCAGGTCATCTATGGCTACACCTTC CASSLGPQVIYGYTF
TRBJ1-2 TRBD1 - TRBV28 TGTGCCACCGGGGGACAGGGGGCGGTTTATGGCTACACCTTC CATGGQGAVYGYTF
TRBJ1-1 - - TRBV12-3/TRBV12-4 TGTGCCAGCACCCTCAGGGGGAACACTGAAGCTTTCTTT CASTLRGNTEAFF
TRBJ2-3 TRBD2 - TRBV5-1 TGCGCCAGCAGCCTCGGACTAGCGGGCACAGATACGCAGTATTTT CASSLGLAGTDTQYF
TRBJ1-1 TRBD1 - TRBV15 TGTGCCACCAGCAGAGATCACCAGGGGGCAGGAAACACTGAAGCTTTCTTT CATSRDHQGAGNTEAFF
TRBJ2-4 TRBD1 - TRBV11-2 TGTGCCAGCGGTACAGGGGGTTGGGACATTCAGTACTTC CASGTGGWDIQYF
TRBJ2-5 - once TRBV14 TGTGCCAGCAGCCAAGGGGTAGCGCGGTACCAAGAGACCCAGTACTTC CASSQGVARYQETQYF
TRBJ1-2 TRBD1 - TRBV3-1/TRBV3-2 TGTGCCAGCAGCCTCGGTTTACAGGGGAACGGCTACACCTTC CASSLGLQGNGYTF
TRBJ2-7 - - TRBV19 TGTGCCAGTAGTATGGTCAGGGGAGTCGAGCAGTACTTC CASSMVRGVEQYF
TRBJ2-7 - - TRBV14 TGTGCCAGCAGCCAACGTCAGGTTACTTACGAGCAGTACTTC CASSQRQVTYEQYF
TRBJ1-1 - few TRBV5-4 TGTGCCAGCAGCTTGTCTGGACACCTAAACACTGAAGCTTTCTTT CASSLSGHLNTEAFF
TRBJ1-2 - - TRBV29-1 TGCAGCGTTAACCAGGGGCACTATGGCTACACCTTC CSVNQGHYGYTF
TRBJ1-3 TRBD1 many TRBV6-5 TGTGCCAGCAAACGACAGGGAGAAGGAAACACCATATATTTT CASKRQGEGNTIYF
TRBJ1-3 - - TRBV6-5 TGTGCCGAAGGGGAGGGATCTGGAAACACCATATATTTT CAEGEGSGNTIYF
TRBJ2-7 TRBD1 - TRBV7-2 TGTGCCAGCAGCTACGGGACAGGGAGATCCTACGAGCAGTACTTC CASSYGTGRSYEQYF
TRBJ1-2 TRBD1 - TRBV12-3/TRBV12-4 TGTGCCAGCAGTTTAGGGACAGGGGATGGCTACACCTTC CASSLGTGDGYTF
TRBJ2-3 TRBD2 - TRBV5-1 TGCGCCAGCAGTCCAGCGGGGGGGCAGGATACGCAGTATTTT CASSPAGGQDTQYF
TRBJ2-3 - - TRBV3-1/TRBV3-2 TGTGCCAGCAGCCGCCTCCCCCGGGGGACGAGTAACACAGATACGCAGTATTTT CASSRLPRGTSNTDTQYF
TRBJ1-1 - - TRBV9 TGTGCCAGCAGCGTAGACATCCACACTGAAGCTTTCTTT CASSVDIHTEAFF
TRBJ1-2 - few TRBV7-9 TGTGCCAGCAGCTCAGGGGAACGGGGCTACACCTTC CASSSGERGYTF
TRBJ1-4 TRBD1 - TRBV9 TGTGCCAGCAGCCCAGCATCCACAGGGGGCTCGGGTGAAAAACTGTTTTTT CASSPASTGGSGEKLFF
TRBJ2-1 - - TRBV18 TGTGCCAGCTCACCCTCTGATCCAGGGATCTCCTACAATGAGCAGTTCTTC CASSPSDPGISYNEQFF
TRBJ1-5 TRBD1 few TRBV29-1 TGCAGCGTTGGCGACAGGGGATCGCAGCCCCAGCATTTT CSVGDRGSQPQHF
TRBJ2-7 TRBD2 - TRBV2 TGTGCCAGCAGTTTGACTAGCGGGGGGCCTGGAGAGCAGTACTTC CASSLTSGGPGEQYF
TRBJ1-1 - - TRBV30 TGTGCCTGGGGGAGTTCTGAAGCTTTCTTT CAWGSSEAFF
TRBJ2-2 TRBD2 - TRBV27 TGTGCCAGCGGACGGGGGGGGGCCACCGGGGAGCTGTTTTTT CASGRGGATGELFF
TRBJ1-2 - - TRBV5-6 TGTGCCAGCAGCTTGGTGGGTCCGGGGGGCTACACCTTC CASSLVGPGGYTF
TRBJ1-2 TRBD1 - TRBV10-3 TGTGCCATCAGTGAGTCCGCCGTCCGGGACAGGGAGTATGTGGATGGCTACACCTTC CAISESAVRDREYVDGYTF